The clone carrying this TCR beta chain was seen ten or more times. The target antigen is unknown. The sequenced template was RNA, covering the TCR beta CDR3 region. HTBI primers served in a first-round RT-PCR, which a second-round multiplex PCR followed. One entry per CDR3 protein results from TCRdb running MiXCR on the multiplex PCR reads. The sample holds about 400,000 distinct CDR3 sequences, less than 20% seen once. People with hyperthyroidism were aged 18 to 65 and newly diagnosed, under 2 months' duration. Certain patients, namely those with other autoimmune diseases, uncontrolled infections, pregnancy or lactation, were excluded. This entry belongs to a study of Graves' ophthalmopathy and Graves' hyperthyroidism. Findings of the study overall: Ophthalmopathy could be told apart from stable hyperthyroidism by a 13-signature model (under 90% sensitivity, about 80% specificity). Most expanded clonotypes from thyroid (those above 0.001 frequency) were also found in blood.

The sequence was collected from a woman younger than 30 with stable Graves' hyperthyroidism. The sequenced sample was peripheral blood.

The CDR3 region has the DNA TGTGCCAGCACCCCCTCCCGGGGCAGGGGATCTGAAGCTTTCTTT. Translating it yields CASTPSRGRGSEAFF. This chain links TRBV28 with TRBJ1-1, with D possibly matching TRBD1 (6 bases). This CDR3 region has 15 residues. V was pared by 7 bases and J by 6 bases, with 21 bases between. Germline CDR1 MDHEN, CDR2 SYDVKM.